The 30 T cell receptor beta chains reported below all come from one sample, sequenced in a study of CD8 T cells in cerebrospinal fluid in Alzheimer's disease. TCRdb re-called the 10x single-cell sequencing reads; every CDR3 protein appears as one record, without DNA. Recorded for this sample: about 580 distinct CDR3 sequences. Sequencing was performed on cerebrospinal fluid. The receptor set was obtained from a human donor with Parkinson's disease.

By frequency, this clonotype registers large (0.1 to 1%). This rearrangement joins TRBV6-5 to TRBJ2-2; the TRBD1 assignment by TCRdb is unverifiable without DNA. The germline V gene has CDR1 MNHEY and CDR2 SVGAGI. The CDR3 sequence is 14 residues long. CDR3 protein: CASRQGVNTGELFF.

Measured by frequency, this clonotype is large. The CDR3 protein is CASSLEAWDRGLYEQYF. This chain uses TRBV7-3 with TRBJ2-7; TCRdb proposes TRBD1, but this gene call is untestable without DNA. Germline V gene lookup returns CDR1 SGHTA and CDR2 FQGTGA. There are 17 residues in the CDR3.

This clonotype is called large based on its frequency. This chain connects TRBV4-3 to TRBJ2-7. The germline CDR1 and CDR2 sequences are LGHNA and YSLEER. This CDR3 region has 17 residues. The chain's CDR3 is CASSQRGRTDSSYEQYF.

This clonotype registers large by frequency. V is TRBV28 and J is TRBJ2-1; TCRdb proposes TRBD2, but this gene call is untestable without DNA. The germline V gene encodes CDR1 MDHEN and CDR2 SYDVKM. The CDR3 length is 15 residues. This chain's CDR3 is CASNDRLAGVNEQFF. The whole variable domain, remainder taken from reference TRBV28 and TRBJ2-1, is DVKVTQSSRYLVKRTGEKVFLECVQDMDHENMFWYRQDPGLGLRLIYFSYDVKMKEKGDIPEGYSVSREKKERFSLILESASTNQTSMYLCASNDRLAGVNEQFFGPGTRLTVL.

This clonotype is deemed medium-sized by its frequency. This sequence joins TRBV1 and TRBJ1-6; TCRdb's D gene call, TRBD1, goes unchecked for lack of DNA. TRBV1 is flagged as a pseudogene. The CDR3 extends over 16 amino acids. The CDR3 loop is CTSSQEGGQGYSPLHF.

This clonotype is deemed large by its frequency. The chain carries TRBV28 and TRBJ2-1; TCRdb calls TRBD1, which cannot be checked without DNA. Germline values: CDR1 MDHEN, CDR2 SYDVKM. The CDR3 sequence is 15 residues long. This chain's CDR3 is CASSPGGTDYNEQFF.

This clonotype is large by frequency. The chain links TRBV18 to TRBJ1-1; TCRdb proposes TRBD1, but this gene call is untestable without DNA. The CDR3 is 14 residues long. CDR1 KGHSH and CDR2 LQKENI come from the germline V gene. The CDR3: CASSPGDRVAEAFF.

In terms of frequency, this clonotype is large. The chain uses TRBV24-1 and TRBJ2-2. CDR3 length: 14 amino acids. Germline assignment: CDR1 KGHDR and CDR2 SFDVKD. The CDR3 here is CATSDLVNTGELFF.

This clonotype is called large based on its frequency. This sequence joins TRBV9 and TRBJ2-7; TCRdb picks TRBD1, but there is no DNA to check that call. The CDR3 covers 11 residues. Germline assignment: CDR1 SGDLS and CDR2 YYNGEE. This CDR3 reads CASSRDLEQYF.

V gene TRBV12-5 combines with J gene TRBJ2-7; TCRdb calls TRBD2, which cannot be checked without DNA. The germline CDR1 and CDR2 sequences are LGHNT and FRNRAP. This CDR3 contains 20 residues. This CDR3 is CASGLPQASSVGSGSYEQYF.

The J gene is TRBJ2-3, the V gene TRBV25-1; as DNA is missing, the TRBD2 call by TCRdb cannot be tested. The germline V gene has CDR1 MGHDK and CDR2 SYGVNS. This CDR3 region has 19 residues. The CDR3: CASSSRGGGSGRSADTQYF.

This clonotype is deemed large by its frequency. The V and J genes are TRBV12-3 or TRBV12-4 and TRBJ1-1. The CDR3 spans 13 residues. This CDR3 reads CASTLGLRTEAFF.

By frequency, this clonotype is medium-sized. The chain links TRBV29-1 to TRBJ1-2; checking the TCRdb D call of TRBD1 is not possible without DNA. CDR1 and CDR2 from the germline V gene are SQVTM and ANQGSEA. This CDR3 region has 15 residues. The CDR3 here is CSGHTPGQGAYGYTF.

This clonotype is labeled large based on frequency. This chain joins TRBV24-1 and TRBJ2-6; TCRdb calls TRBD1, which cannot be checked without DNA. From germline, CDR1 is KGHDR and CDR2 SFDVKD. CDR3 length: 17 amino acids. The CDR3 is CATSPGPNSGGANVLTF.

This clonotype ranks as large in terms of frequency. CDR3 residues: CASSPGRVNTEAFF. This chain joins TRBV7-2 and TRBJ1-1; there is no DNA to check the TCRdb D call of TRBD1. CDR1 is SGHTA and CDR2 is FQGNSA in the germline V gene. This CDR3 has 14 amino acids.

Judged by frequency, this clonotype is medium-sized. The chain employs TRBV5-4 and TRBJ2-5; checking the TCRdb D call of TRBD1 is not possible without DNA. CDR1 and CDR2 from the germline V gene are SGHNT and YYREEE (reference sequence). The CDR3 length is 14 residues. CDR3 loop: CASSQQGAGETQYF. The variable domain in full, with the rest retrieved from reference TRBV5-4 and TRBJ2-5, is ETGVTQSPTHLIKTRGQQVTLRCSSQSGHNTVSWYQQALGQGPQFIFQYYREEENGRGNFPPRFSGLQFPNYSSELNVNALELDDSALYLCASSQQGAGETQYFGPGTRLLVL.

This clonotype is large by frequency. The chain joins TRBV7-2 to TRBJ2-1. This CDR3 is 13 amino acids long. CDR1 and CDR2 (germline): SGHTA, FQGNSA. This CDR3 reads CASSLDGNNEQFF. The whole variable domain, remainder taken from reference TRBV7-2 and TRBJ2-1, is GAGVSQSPSNKVTEKGKDVELRCDPISGHTALYWYRQSLGQGLEFLIYFQGNSAPDKSGLPSDRFSAERTGGSVSTLTIQRTQQEDSAVYLCASSLDGNNEQFFGPGTRLTVL.

Judged by frequency, this clonotype is large. The chain combines TRBV12-5 with TRBJ1-1; the D call from TCRdb, TRBD1, cannot be confirmed without DNA. There are 13 residues in the CDR3. Germline-derived CDR1 and CDR2 are LGHNT and FRNRAP. CDR3 loop: CASGREGGTEAFF.

This clonotype is identified as large from frequency. The chain uses TRBV6-6 and TRBJ2-7. Germline V gene data show CDR1 as MNHNY and CDR2 as SVGAGI (reference sequence). CDR3 size: 14 residues. The CDR3 loop is CASSYSDDRGEQYF.

This clonotype is labeled large based on frequency. The chain combines TRBV2 with TRBJ2-3. The V gene's germline CDR1 is SNHLY and CDR2 FYNNEI. CDR3 size: 13 residues. This chain's CDR3 is CASSGLASDTQYF.

Considering frequency, this clonotype is medium-sized (0.01 to 0.1%). This chain uses TRBV18 with TRBJ2-2; the TCRdb call, TRBD2, lacks DNA for checking. Germline V gives CDR1 KGHSH, CDR2 LQKENI. CDR3 length: 18 residues. The CDR3 sequence: CASSPRIAGGPNTGELFF.

The chain combines TRBV7-3 with TRBJ2-1; the D call from TCRdb, TRBD1, cannot be confirmed without DNA. This CDR3 has 17 amino acids. The germline V gene has CDR1 SGHTA and CDR2 FQGTGA. The CDR3 is CASSLYMRGGANNEQFF.

By frequency, this clonotype registers large. The chain is built from TRBV9 and TRBJ2-7; absent DNA, TCRdb's TRBD2 call cannot be checked. The CDR3 totals 15 residues. Germline V gene lookup returns CDR1 SGDLS and CDR2 YYNGEE. CDR3 region: CASSVGAYGGLEQYF.

The chain joins TRBV19 to TRBJ2-3; there is no DNA to check the TCRdb D call of TRBD1. Germline V CDR1 and CDR2: LNHDA, SQIVND (reference sequence). The CDR3 length is 16 residues. CDR3 amino acids: CASRKTGRGGADTQYF.

This clonotype is labeled large based on frequency. V usage is TRBV28 and J usage is TRBJ2-7. The CDR3 is made up of 13 amino acids. From germline, CDR1 is MDHEN and CDR2 SYDVKM. CDR3 amino acids: CASRLEAQYEQYF.

This clonotype is called large based on its frequency. J is TRBJ2-3 and V is TRBV9; the TCRdb D gene call, TRBD2, has no DNA to confirm it. There are 17 residues in the CDR3. Germline V lookup: CDR1 SGDLS, CDR2 YYNGEE. CDR3 in amino acids: CASSFHLRSGESDTQYF.

This clonotype is deemed medium-sized (0.01 to 0.1%) by its frequency. The chain employs TRBV6-2 or TRBV6-3 and TRBJ2-7; the D call from TCRdb, TRBD2, cannot be confirmed without DNA. From germline, CDR1 is MNHEY and CDR2 SVGEGT. This CDR3 contains 15 residues. CDR3 residues: CASSPLAESSYEQYF.

In terms of frequency, this clonotype is large. The chain couples TRBV9 to TRBJ2-6; without DNA, the TCRdb call of TRBD1 cannot be checked. The CDR3 contains 15 residues. CDR1 and CDR2 from the germline V gene are SGDLS and YYNGEE. CDR3 in amino acids: CASRGTGPGANVLTF.

Judged by frequency, this clonotype is large. The rearrangement joins TRBV5-1 to TRBJ2-1. The CDR3 has 14 residues. Per germline, CDR1 SGHRS and CDR2 YFSETQ. The CDR3: CASSHTTSYNEQFF.

Judged by frequency, this clonotype is large. The V call is TRBV7-9, the J call TRBJ2-2; the TCRdb D gene call, TRBD1, has no DNA to confirm it. The CDR3 runs to 15 residues. CDR1 is SEHNR, CDR2 FQNEAQ, per germline (reference sequence). The CDR3 loop reads CASSPLWGRTGELFF.